This TCR beta chain was observed in a study of cytomegalovirus exposure and HLA in healthy donors. In the PCR, 60 Vbeta and 13 Jbeta primers were used. The data were produced by immunoSEQ multiplex PCR, yet TCRdb's version contains in-frame clones alone and is incomplete. The sample consists of just over 95,000 clones, 78% of them appearing once. In germline, CDR1 is MDHEN, CDR2 SYDVKM. The CDR3 runs to 14 residues. Worth noting for this clone: An end of the junction differs from the germline gene, which may be a read error.

Sequencing used PBMCs. This clonotype was obtained from a woman aged 40 to 50 in good health and CMV-seropositive. V is TRBV28 and J is TRBJ2-7, with 10 bases that match TRBD2. In DNA form, the CDR3 reads TGTGCCAGCAGTTTTAGTAGCGGGGGGAGCGAGGAGTACTTC. Residues: CASSFSSGGSEEYF.